This is a list of T cell receptor beta chains from one sample in a study of blood T cell repertoires in COVID-19. The method was immunoSEQ multiplex PCR; TCRdb's version includes in-frame clones alone and lacks a portion of them. Among over 300,000 clones listed, 88% were seen once. Sequenced input: PBMCs or T cells enriched from blood (not recorded which). These receptors were taken from a woman aged 25 to 39 with acute COVID-19. CDR3s include the opening cysteine and the closing phenylalanine or tryptophan. D genes are given only for firm matches. A clone size is listed for some rows: how often the clone was seen (once, few, many), or a class if it is expanded.

. | . | TRBJ2-1 | TRBV7-2 | CASKLGGVYNEQFF | TGTGCCAGCAAGCTAGGCGGGGTCTACAATGAGCAGTTCTTC
TRBD1 | . | TRBJ1-1 | TRBV29-1 | CSVTPGTANTEAFF | TGCAGCGTTACCCCCGGGACAGCGAACACTGAAGCTTTCTTT
. | few | TRBJ1-6 | TRBV7-2 | CASSFRGNNSPLHF | TGTGCCAGCAGCTTCCGGGGTAACAATTCACCCCTCCACTTT
. | . | TRBJ1-2 | TRBV7-2 | CASSSARGGSYGYTF | TGTGCCAGCAGCTCCGCTCGGGGGGGGAGCTATGGCTACACCTTC
. | . | TRBJ2-1 | TRBV3-1/TRBV3-2 | CASSQYGDTFQFF | TGTGCCAGCAGCCAATATGGGGACACCTTTCAGTTCTTC
TRBD1 | . | TRBJ2-7 | TRBV3-1/TRBV3-2 | CASSLGTGLGYEQYF | TGTGCCAGCAGCCTGGGGACAGGTCTTGGCTACGAGCAGTACTTC
. | . | TRBJ1-5 | TRBV7-2 | CASSRGYSNQPQHF | TGTGCCAGCAGCCGCGGTTATAGCAATCAGCCCCAGCATTTT
. | . | TRBJ1-1 | TRBV29-1 | CSVEGPVTEAFF | TGCAGCGTTGAAGGCCCGGTCACTGAAGCTTTCTTT
. | . | TRBJ1-2 | TRBV2 | CASSVGGALSYTF | TGTGCCAGCAGCGTCGGGGGGGCCCTCAGCTACACCTTC
TRBD1 | once | TRBJ2-7 | TRBV7-7 | CASSRRQGAAYEQYF | TGTGCCAGCAGCCGTAGACAGGGGGCTGCCTACGAGCAGTACTTC
. | . | TRBJ2-2 | TRBV27 | CASSLSLTKNTGELFF | TGTGCCAGCAGTTTATCGCTCACTAAGAACACCGGGGAGCTGTTTTTT
TRBD1 | . | TRBJ2-6 | TRBV5-6 | CASTNRGTSGANVLTF | TGTGCCAGCACCAACAGGGGTACCTCTGGGGCCAACGTCCTGACTTTC
. | . | TRBJ2-4 | TRBV5-1 | CASGGREAKNIQYF | TGCGCCAGCGGGGGCAGGGAAGCCAAAAACATTCAGTACTTC
TRBD1 | . | TRBJ2-7 | TRBV28 | CASSFWGQGGSEQYF | TGTGCCAGCAGTTTCTGGGGACAGGGAGGGAGCGAGCAGTACTTC
TRBD1 | . | TRBJ1-1 | TRBV5-6 | CASSPPGGTGGHKDAEAFF | TGTGCCAGCAGCCCCCCGGGGGGGACAGGGGGTCATAAAGACGCTGAAGCTTTCTTT
TRBD1 | . | TRBJ2-7 | TRBV7-3 | CASSPRTGETYEQYF | TGTGCCAGCAGCCCTAGGACAGGGGAGACCTACGAGCAGTACTTC
TRBD2 | . | TRBJ2-4 | TRBV2 | CASSEIGGATDIQYF | TGTGCCAGCAGTGAGATCGGGGGGGCCACGGACATTCAGTACTTC
TRBD1 | . | TRBJ1-2 | TRBV10-3 | CAINPKRTGVSLYGYTF | TGTGCCATCAATCCAAAACGGACAGGCGTCTCACTTTATGGCTACACCTTC
TRBD2 | . | TRBJ2-3 | TRBV2 | CARSQRGSPTPDTQYF | TGTGCCAGGTCTCAGCGGGGGAGCCCAACACCCGATACGCAGTATTTT
TRBD1 | . | TRBJ1-4 | TRBV7-9 | CASSLGQFNEKLFF | TGTGCCAGCAGCTTGGGACAGTTTAATGAAAAACTGTTTTTT
. | . | TRBJ1-5 | TRBV12-5 | CASGLAGVFNQPQHF | TGTGCTAGTGGTTTGGCGGGAGTTTTTAATCAGCCCCAGCATTTT
. | . | TRBJ2-5 | TRBV24-1 | CATSERLGGETQYF | TGTGCCACCAGTGAAAGACTCGGGGGAGAGACCCAGTACTTC
. | . | TRBJ2-7 | TRBV2 | CASSDARQSNYEQYF | TGTGCCAGCAGTGATGCCCGACAGTCAAATTACGAGCAGTACTTC
TRBD1 | . | TRBJ1-1 | TRBV7-9 | CASSQSGGTEAFF | TGTGCCAGCAGCCAGTCAGGGGGCACTGAAGCTTTCTTT
TRBD1 | few | TRBJ1-2 | TRBV9 | CASSVSGRGSGGYTF | TGTGCCAGCAGCGTAAGCGGCAGGGGGAGTGGGGGCTACACCTTC